The present T cell receptor (beta chain) was sequenced within a study of identical twins (dated by TCRdb to 2015 to 2016). Notes on the research overall: To test whether fetal clonotypes persist, this study deep-sequenced TCR alpha and beta repertoires from monozygotic twins, from unrelated adults of various ages, and from cord blood. To rule out contamination, replicate twin experiments were performed at different times with different library preparation protocols. The investigation overall reported the following: Compared with coincidental sharing between unrelated individuals, out-of-frame TCR alpha sequences shared between twins showed an excess of sequences with low generation probability. Recombination models systematically underestimated out-of-frame TCR alpha sharing in monozygotic twins but agreed with sharing between unrelated individuals. Fewer insertions were carried by abundant cord blood beta clonotypes; a weaker similar trend was observed in young adult naive repertoires, while no such trend was observed in memory repertoires. In beta out-of-frame sequences, excess twin sharing was weaker, because having fewer shared sequences lowered the signal-to-noise ratio. Because the same donors could not be followed over many years, conclusions were based on cross-sectional statistical analysis. Zero-insertion analyses could be partly confounded by invariant T cells such as MAIT and iNKT, though diverse VJ usage argued against such confounding for most clonotypes.

The CDR3, cysteine through phenylalanine, is 10 amino acids long. Only the CDR3 DNA is retained, 30 bases long and in frame from the first base. The V end loses 6 bases and the J end loses 14 bases, and a stretch of 13 bases separates them. CDR1 SNHLY and CDR2 FYNNEI were looked up in the germline V gene. All donors were healthy Caucasians. Three unrelated non-twin adults were also sequenced: a male aged 18 to 29, a male aged 50 to 60 and a female aged 50 to 60. Miltenyi CD45RO+ enrichment and human naive T-cell isolation kits were used to isolate memory (CD45RO+) and naive T cells from PBMC. In its sample, this clonotype was seen a few times. The antigen it recognizes is unknown. No clone much larger than this one lies a single base away; base qualities are absent. Library creation used 5' RACE. These reads were obtained on an Illumina HiSeq 2000. A universal primer binding site was added through template switching, and the final cDNA carried a unique molecular identifier so that TCR cDNA molecules could be counted accurately. Specific primers in the conserved constant-segment region were used to synthesize first-strand cDNA for TCR alpha and beta chains. To control for contamination, every cDNA library was double barcoded, receiving both a SMART-Mk sample barcode and Illumina barcodes. TruSeq adapter sequences and Illumina sample barcodes were added in two successive PCR steps. The TCR alpha and beta cDNA libraries were sequenced on the Illumina HiSeq platform using custom primers. Turning to the authors' computational methods: MiGEC was used to process raw reads and extract unique molecular identifiers, and MiXCR was used to find CDR3 positions. Recombination models were inferred per individual with the repgenHMM and IGoR tools using an EM algorithm. The analysis of shared clonotypes was done with the tcR package in R, with sharing normalized by the product of cloneset sizes. To study raw recombination free of thymic and clonal selection effects, out-of-frame nonproductive sequences were analyzed. TCRdb applied fastp at Q25 and MiXCR to the public reads, then kept only in-frame beta chains. Identical CDR3 protein sequences are pooled into one entry, listed with their most common genes and DNA. The V and J calls shown here were made by TCRdb, not taken from the authors' results. Counted in this sample were a few hundred thousand distinct CDR3 sequences; approximately 8.8% of them appeared once. The ten top clones hold under 10% of the sample.

The specimen sequenced was naive T cells sorted from blood. The meaning of the sample's cell subset or site label: cells isolated with a human naive T-cell isolation kit. The chain couples TRBV2 to TRBJ1-1, with a weak D call of TRBD1 (5 bases match). The clonotype comes from a woman in her forties or fifties in good health. The bases read TGTGCCAGCAGCGGACTTGGGGGATTCTTT. Protein translation: CASSGLGGFF. This CDR3, with the reference TRBV2 and TRBJ1-1 proteins standing in past its ends, gives the full variable domain EPEVTQTPSHQVTQMGQEVILRCVPISNHLYFYWYRQILGQKVEFLVSFYNNEISEKSEIFDDQFSVERPDGSNFTLKIRSTKLEDSAMYFCASSGLGGFFGQGTRLTVV.